The 2 T cell receptor beta chains below were found in one sample sequenced in a study of Tregs in tolerant kidney transplant recipients. TCRdb keeps only in-frame clones here, not all; method: immunoSEQ multiplex PCR. The sample shows tens of thousands of clones, roughly nine tenths of them seen only once. The sample here was CD4+ T cells from blood, taken before the transplant. These receptors all come from a human donor who received a combined kidney and bone marrow transplant.

The chain recombines TRBV27 with TRBJ2-7, with 11 bases identical to TRBD2. The CDR3 contains 14 residues. Germline lookup yields CDR1 MNHEY and CDR2 SMNVEV (reference sequence). Trimming took 10 bases from V and 4 from J; bases not matched to a gene: 9. The CDR3 spells CATAGASGRYEQYF. CDR3 sequence (DNA): TGTGCCACAGCAGGCGCTAGCGGGAGGTACGAGCAGTACTTC.

This clone was detected once. This CDR3 reads CASSSGFSNEKLFF. The CDR3 coding sequence is TGTGCCAGCAGTTCAGGGTTCTCTAATGAAAAACTGTTTTTT. The gene calls are TRBV6-5 and TRBJ1-4, with D possibly being TRBD1 (5 bases). CDR1 and CDR2 from the germline V gene are MNHEY and SVGAGI. V was clipped by 4 bases and J by 3 bases, with 9 bases between them. The CDR3 has 14 amino acids.